This TCR beta chain was retrieved from a study of shared clonotypes between healthy human individuals. General study results and limits: Even with large depth, rarefaction showed that sorted-subset sequencing was incomplete. In contrast to clonotypes shared by all four donors, non-shared clonotypes had lower generation probabilities.

Remarks on this clone: Its antigen is unknown. This sample also contains other DNA sequences that code for the same CDR3.

Only in-frame clones appear in the TCRdb table, and some are missing; sequencing was by immunoSEQ multiplex PCR. The table has 2 million to 3 million clones, over 85% seen once. V was pared by 4 bases and J by 0 bases, with 7 bases between. Germline V CDR1 and CDR2: SGHRS, YFSETQ. The CDR3 is 13 amino acids. The receptor was derived from a man younger than 35 in good health. This chain uses TRBV5-1 with TRBJ1-1; no definite D call. Sequenced: naive CD4+ T cells sorted from blood. The subset here: CD45RA+ positively selected. The CDR3 DNA reads TGCGCCAGCAGCCTACTTATGAACACTGAAGCTTTCTTT. Protein: CASSLLMNTEAFF.